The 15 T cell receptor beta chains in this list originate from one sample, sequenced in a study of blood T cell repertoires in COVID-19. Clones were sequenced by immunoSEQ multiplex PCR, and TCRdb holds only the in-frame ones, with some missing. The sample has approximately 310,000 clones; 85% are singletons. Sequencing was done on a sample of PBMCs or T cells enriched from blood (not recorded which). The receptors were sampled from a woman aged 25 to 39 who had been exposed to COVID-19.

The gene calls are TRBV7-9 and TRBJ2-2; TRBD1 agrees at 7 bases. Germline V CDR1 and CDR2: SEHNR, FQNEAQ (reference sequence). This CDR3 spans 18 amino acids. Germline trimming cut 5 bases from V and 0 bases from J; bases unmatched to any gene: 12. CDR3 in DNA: TGTGCCAGCAGCGGTCCCCCCACAGGGGCCCCGAACACCGGGGAGCTGTTTTTT. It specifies CASSGPPTGAPNTGELFF.

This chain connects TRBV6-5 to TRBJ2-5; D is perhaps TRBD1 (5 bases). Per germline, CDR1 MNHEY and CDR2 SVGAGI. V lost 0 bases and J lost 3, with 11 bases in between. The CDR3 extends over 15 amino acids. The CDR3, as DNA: TGTGCCAGCAGTTACTCCTGGACAAACAAAGAGACCCAGTACTTC. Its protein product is CASSYSWTNKETQYF.

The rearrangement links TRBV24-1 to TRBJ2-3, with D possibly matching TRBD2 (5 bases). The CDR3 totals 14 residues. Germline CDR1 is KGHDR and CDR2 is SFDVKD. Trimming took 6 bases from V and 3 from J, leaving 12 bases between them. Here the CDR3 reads CATSTGWRTDTQYF. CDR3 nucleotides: TGTGCCACCAGTACGGGCTGGAGGACAGATACGCAGTATTTT.

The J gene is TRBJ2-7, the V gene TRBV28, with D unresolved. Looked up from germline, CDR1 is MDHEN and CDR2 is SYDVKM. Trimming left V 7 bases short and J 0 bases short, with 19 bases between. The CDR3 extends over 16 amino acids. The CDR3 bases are TGTGCCAGCATCCCCGGGTGGTCTTCCAGCTCCTACGAGCAGTACTTC. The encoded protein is CASIPGWSSSSYEQYF.

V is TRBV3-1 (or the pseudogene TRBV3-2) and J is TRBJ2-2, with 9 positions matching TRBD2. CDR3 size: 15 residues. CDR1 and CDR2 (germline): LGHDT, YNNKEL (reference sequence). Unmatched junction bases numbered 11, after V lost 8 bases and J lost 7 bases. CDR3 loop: CASRREAGGHGELFF. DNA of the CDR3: TGTGCCAGCCGCCGGGAAGCGGGGGGTCACGGGGAGCTGTTTTTT.

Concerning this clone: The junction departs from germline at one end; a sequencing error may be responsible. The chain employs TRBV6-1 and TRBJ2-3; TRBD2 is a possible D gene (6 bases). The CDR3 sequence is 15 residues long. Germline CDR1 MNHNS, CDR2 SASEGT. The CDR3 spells CASGDAAGITDTQYF. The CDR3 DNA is TGTGCCAGCGGTGATGCGGCGGGGATAACAGATACGCAGTATTTT.

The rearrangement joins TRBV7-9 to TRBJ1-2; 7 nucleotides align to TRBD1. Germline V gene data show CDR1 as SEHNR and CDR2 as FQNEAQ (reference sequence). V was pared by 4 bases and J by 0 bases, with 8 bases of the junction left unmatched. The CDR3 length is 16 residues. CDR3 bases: TGTGCCAGCAGCTGGTCCGGGACAGACACTAACTATGGCTACACCTTC. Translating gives CASSWSGTDTNYGYTF.

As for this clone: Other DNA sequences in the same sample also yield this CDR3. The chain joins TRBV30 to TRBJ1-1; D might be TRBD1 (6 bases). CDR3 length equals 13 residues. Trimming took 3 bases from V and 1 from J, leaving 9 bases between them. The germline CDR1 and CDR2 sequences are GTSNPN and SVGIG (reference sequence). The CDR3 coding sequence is TGTGCCTGGAGACGGACAGCGAACACTGAAGCTTTCTTT. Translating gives CAWRRTANTEAFF.

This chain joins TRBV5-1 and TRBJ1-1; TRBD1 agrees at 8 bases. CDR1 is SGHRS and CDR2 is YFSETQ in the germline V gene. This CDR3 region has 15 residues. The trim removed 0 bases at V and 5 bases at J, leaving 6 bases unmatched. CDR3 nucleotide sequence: TGCGCCAGCAGCTTGGCCGGACAGGGTAAGACTGAAGCTTTCTTT. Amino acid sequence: CASSLAGQGKTEAFF.

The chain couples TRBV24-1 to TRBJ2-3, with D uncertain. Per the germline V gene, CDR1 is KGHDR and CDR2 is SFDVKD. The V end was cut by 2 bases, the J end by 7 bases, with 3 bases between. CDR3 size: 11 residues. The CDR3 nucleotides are TGTGCCACCAGTGATTCCTATACGCAGTATTTT. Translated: CATSDSYTQYF.

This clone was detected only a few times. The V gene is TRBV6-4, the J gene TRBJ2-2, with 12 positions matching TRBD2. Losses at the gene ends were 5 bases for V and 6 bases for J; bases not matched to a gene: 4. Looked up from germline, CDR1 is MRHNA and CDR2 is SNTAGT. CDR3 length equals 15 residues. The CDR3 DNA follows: TGTGCCAGCAGTCCGACTAGCGGGAGATCCGGGGAGCTGTTTTTT. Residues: CASSPTSGRSGELFF.

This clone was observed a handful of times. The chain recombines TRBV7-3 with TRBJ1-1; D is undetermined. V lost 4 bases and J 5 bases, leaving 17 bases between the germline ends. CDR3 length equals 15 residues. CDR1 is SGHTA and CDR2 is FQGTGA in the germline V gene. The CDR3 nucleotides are TGTGCCAGCAGCTCCGTCGACACCCATAGGACTGAAGCTTTCTTT. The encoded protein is CASSSVDTHRTEAFF.

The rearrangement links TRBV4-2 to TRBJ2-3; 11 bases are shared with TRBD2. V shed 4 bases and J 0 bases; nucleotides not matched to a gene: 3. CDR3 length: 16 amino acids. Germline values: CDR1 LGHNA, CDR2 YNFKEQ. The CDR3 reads CASSRLAGSSTDTQYF. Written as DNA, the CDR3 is TGTGCCAGCAGCCGACTAGCGGGGAGTAGCACAGATACGCAGTATTTT.

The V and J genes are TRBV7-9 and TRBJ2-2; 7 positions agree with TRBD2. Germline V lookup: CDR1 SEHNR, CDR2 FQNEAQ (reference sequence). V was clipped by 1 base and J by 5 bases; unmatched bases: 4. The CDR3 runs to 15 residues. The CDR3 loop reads CASSLEAGVTGELFF. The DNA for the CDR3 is TGTGCCAGCAGCTTAGAGGCGGGGGTGACCGGGGAGCTGTTTTTT.

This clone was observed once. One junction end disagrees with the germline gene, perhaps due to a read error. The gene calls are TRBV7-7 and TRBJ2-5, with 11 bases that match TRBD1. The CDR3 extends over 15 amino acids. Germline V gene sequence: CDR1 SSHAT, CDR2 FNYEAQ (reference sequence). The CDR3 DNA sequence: TGTGCTAGCAGCTCAGGACAGGGGGCCCAAGAGACCCAGTACTTC. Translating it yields CASSSGQGAQETQYF.